A selection of T cell receptor beta chains follows, all from one sample in a study of control samples from healthy donors and cancer patients. Sequenced by immunoSEQ multiplex PCR; TCRdb stores in-frame clones only, minus some. The table includes about 73,000 clones, less than 95% detected once. Material: blood. All receptors derive from a woman between 40 and 50 years old in good health. The CDR3 runs from the conserved cysteine through the conserved F or W. The D gene is left open where the match is weak. Clone size is stated in some rows and not others, as once, few, many or a class when expanded.

>17|NA|TRBV27|TRBD1|TRBJ2-6
CASSLEGAGSGANVLTF
TGTGCCAGCAGTTTAGAGGGGGCAGGCTCTGGGGCCAACGTCCTGACTTTC
>15|NA|TRBV5-1|NA|TRBJ1-1
CASSLESAMNTEAFF
TGCGCCAGCAGCTTGGAGTCGGCTATGAACACTGAAGCTTTCTTT
>14|NA|TRBV2|NA|TRBJ1-5
CASSEQGINQPQHF
TGTGCCAGCAGTGAGCAGGGAATAAATCAGCCCCAGCATTTT
>12|NA|TRBV7-2|NA|TRBJ2-2
CASSSDTGELFF
TGTGCCAGCAGCTCAGACACCGGGGAGCTGTTTTTT
>15|NA|TRBV5-8|NA|TRBJ1-3
CASSLAPTARNTIYF
TGTGCCAGCAGCTTGGCACCAACAGCCCGAAACACCATATATTTT
>15|NA|TRBV18|NA|TRBJ1-1
CASSPDQDILTEAFF
TGTGCCAGCTCACCGGATCAGGACATCTTGACTGAAGCTTTCTTT
>17|once|TRBV5-4|TRBD2|TRBJ2-3
CASSPNAGGRGPDTQYF
TGTGCCAGCAGCCCTAACGCGGGGGGGAGGGGGCCAGATACGCAGTATTTT
>15|NA|TRBV5-5|TRBD1|TRBJ1-4
CASSGGTASNEKLFF
TGTGCCAGCAGCGGAGGGACAGCTAGCAATGAAAAACTGTTTTTT
>13|NA|TRBV29-1|NA|TRBJ1-3
CSGQDSSGNTIYF
TGCAGCGGACAGGACTCCTCTGGAAACACCATATATTTT
>14|NA|TRBV6-2/TRBV6-3|TRBD2|TRBJ2-7
CASSRLAGYYEQYF
TGTGCCAGCAGTCGACTAGCGGGGTACTACGAGCAGTACTTC
>14|NA|TRBV5-5|NA|TRBJ2-3
CASRSLLSTDTQYF
TGTGCCAGCAGGTCCCTCCTTAGCACAGATACGCAGTATTTT
>15|NA|TRBV30|NA|TRBJ1-1
CAWWGWGQVKIRAFF
TGTGCCTGGTGGGGGTGGGGGCAGGTAAAGATTAGAGCTTTCTTT
>14|NA|TRBV7-9|TRBD2|TRBJ2-1
CASSPTLASVEQFF
TGTGCCAGCAGCCCCACACTAGCGTCCGTTGAGCAGTTCTTC
>14|NA|TRBV5-5|NA|TRBJ2-5
CASSLGLGGETQYF
TGTGCCAGCAGCTTGGGTCTAGGGGGGGAGACCCAGTACTTC
>16|NA|TRBV5-4|TRBD2|TRBJ2-7
CASSLGGSGGAYEQYF
TGTGCCAGCAGCTTGGGTGGTAGCGGGGGGGCATACGAGCAGTACTTC
>17|NA|TRBV19|NA|TRBJ1-5
CASSGPHGGLSNQPQHF
TGTGCCAGTAGTGGCCCCCATGGGGGGCTCAGCAATCAGCCCCAGCATTTT
>14|NA|TRBV28|NA|TRBJ1-1
CASSLRQGDAFAFF
TGTGCCAGCAGTTTACGCCAGGGCGACGCTTTTGCTTTCTTT
>14|once|TRBV13|NA|TRBJ1-1
CASSAGGLGTEAFF
TGTGCCAGCAGCGCTGGGGGTTTGGGCACTGAAGCTTTCTTT
>16|NA|TRBV9|NA|TRBJ1-3
CASSGWDTSSGNTIYF
TGTGCCAGCAGCGGGTGGGACACCTCCTCTGGAAACACCATATATTTT
>14|NA|TRBV6-5|NA|TRBJ2-5
CASTQSAQTRTQYF
TGTGCCAGCACCCAGTCCGCCCAGACTCGGACCCAGTACTTC
>15|NA|TRBV9|TRBD2|TRBJ2-7
CASSVGAGGPEEQYF
TGTGCCAGCAGCGTAGGGGCGGGAGGGCCTGAAGAGCAGTACTTC
>15|few|TRBV7-9|NA|TRBJ1-1
CASSLVGVRDTEAFF
TGTGCCAGCAGCTTAGTTGGTGTTCGGGACACTGAAGCTTTCTTT
>13|NA|TRBV19|NA|TRBJ1-2
CASSISPEAGYTF
TGTGCCAGTAGTATATCCCCGGAGGCGGGCTACACCTTC
>14|few|TRBV7-9|NA|TRBJ2-7
CASSPPTALDEQYF
TGTGCCAGCAGCCCACCCACCGCCCTGGACGAGCAGTACTTC
>13|NA|TRBV28|NA|TRBJ2-4
CASSLWGSDIQYF
TGTGCCAGCAGTTTGTGGGGTTCGGACATTCAGTACTTC
>15|NA|TRBV27|NA|TRBJ2-1
CASQSAGHTYNEQFF
TGTGCCAGCCAGAGCGCGGGACATACCTACAATGAGCAGTTCTTC
>14|NA|TRBV6-5|NA|TRBJ1-1
CASRARQVNTEAFF
TGTGCCAGCAGGGCCCGACAGGTGAACACTGAAGCTTTCTTT
>16|few|TRBV11-3|TRBD1|TRBJ2-1
CASSLDLGTGYNEQFF
TGTGCCAGCAGCTTAGATCTAGGGACAGGGTACAATGAGCAGTTCTTC
>15|NA|TRBV6-5|TRBD2|TRBJ2-7
CASSQHGGAGYEQYF
TGTGCCAGCAGCCAACACGGGGGGGCGGGATACGAGCAGTACTTC
>16|NA|TRBV5-8|TRBD1|TRBJ1-4
CASSQGDSPTNEKLFF
TGTGCCAGCAGCCAAGGGGACAGCCCAACTAATGAAAAACTGTTTTTT
>13|NA|TRBV7-8|NA|TRBJ1-5
CASSSFQGQPQHF
TGTGCCAGCAGCTCATTCCAGGGACAGCCCCAGCATTTT
>15|NA|TRBV6-5|NA|TRBJ1-5
CASKLTGNTVQPQHF
TGTGCCAGCAAGCTGACAGGCAATACGGTTCAGCCCCAGCATTTT